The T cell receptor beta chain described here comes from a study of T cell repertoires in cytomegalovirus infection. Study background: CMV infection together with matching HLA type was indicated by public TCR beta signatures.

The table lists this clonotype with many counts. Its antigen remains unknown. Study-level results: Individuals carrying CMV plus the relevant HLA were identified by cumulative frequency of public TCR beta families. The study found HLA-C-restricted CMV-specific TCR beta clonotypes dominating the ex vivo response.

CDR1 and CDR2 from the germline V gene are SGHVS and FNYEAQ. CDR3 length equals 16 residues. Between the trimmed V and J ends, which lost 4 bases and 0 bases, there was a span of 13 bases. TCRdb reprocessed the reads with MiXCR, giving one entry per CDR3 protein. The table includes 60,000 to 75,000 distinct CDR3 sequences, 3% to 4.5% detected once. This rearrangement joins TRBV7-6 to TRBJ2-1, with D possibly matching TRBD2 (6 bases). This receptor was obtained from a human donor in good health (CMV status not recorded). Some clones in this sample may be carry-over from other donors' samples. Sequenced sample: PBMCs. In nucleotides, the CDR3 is TGTGCCAGCAGCTCGTTGCGGGGAAGCTCCTACAATGAGCAGTTCTTC. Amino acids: CASSSLRGSSYNEQFF.